This TCR beta chain was captured by sequencing in a study of cytomegalovirus exposure and HLA in healthy donors. PCR was performed using 60 Vbeta and 13 Jbeta primers. The assay was immunoSEQ multiplex PCR, and TCRdb's table has in-frame clones only and misses some. The sample consists of over 150,000 clones, roughly 74% of them appearing once. Only a few counts were recorded for this clone. CDR1 and CDR2 (germline): MNHEY, SMNVEV (reference sequence). This CDR3 spans 19 amino acids. The V gene lost 6 bases and the J gene lost 1 base, with 27 bases spanning the gap. The chain links TRBV27 to TRBJ1-1, with a weak D call TRBD1 (6 bases). This TCR came from a male donor in good health and CMV-seronegative. Input material: PBMCs. The CDR3 protein is CASSRRALQGYGENTEAFF. The CDR3 coding sequence is TGTGCCAGCAGCCGCAGGGCTTTGCAGGGGTATGGTGAGAACACTGAAGCTTTCTTT.